This T cell receptor (beta chain) was captured in a study of T cells after yellow fever vaccination. The study's findings and limits: There was a small share of clonotypes that showed up in both the CD4 and CD8 compartments.

The CDR3 runs to 15 residues. The V gene lost 6 bases and the J gene lost 2 bases, with 14 bases spanning the gap. The germline V gene encodes CDR1 KGHSH and CDR2 LQKENI. This clonotype was observed a few times. The antigen is unknown. As TCR cDNA was made by 5'RACE template switching, a universal primer site and UMIs were added. From the 5' RACE reads, TCRdb called clonotypes with MiXCR, one entry per CDR3 protein. Altogether roughly 330,000 distinct CDR3 sequences are present, around 7.3% being singletons, with the ten largest covering 15% to 20%. The TCR originated in a man aged 18 to 30 who received the YFV17D yellow fever vaccine. The source was PBMCs, collected around 45 days after the first yellow fever vaccination. This chain uses TRBV18 with TRBJ1-5; D unclear. CDR3 nucleotides: TGTGCCAGCTCGGAGGCGGTGGCAGGCAATCAGCCCCAGCATTTT. Protein: CASSEAVAGNQPQHF. Variable domain in full (rest from reference TRBV18 and TRBJ1-5): NAGVMQNPRHLVRRRGQEARLRCSPMKGHSHVYWYRQLPEEGLKFMVYLQKENIIDESGMPKERFSAEFPKEGPSILRIQQVVRGDSAAYFCASSEAVAGNQPQHFGDGTRLSIL.